This T cell receptor (beta chain) was captured in a study of T cell responses to AZD1222 COVID-19 vaccine. Study results and limitations: All repertoire sampling was performed exclusively after the peak T cell response.

With respect to this clone: Its cognate antigen is unknown.

The CDR3 is 14 residues long. Germline CDR1 reads SNHLY; CDR2 reads FYNNEI. V gave up 3 bases and J gave up 4 bases, with 12 bases separating them. Method: immunoSEQ multiplex PCR; TCRdb's copy keeps in-frame clones and lacks some. This sample has about 140,000 clones; approximately 84% occur once, and the top ten carry roughly 4.3%. This clonotype originated in an adult in good health. The starting material was peripheral blood, obtained on day 0 of AZD1222 vaccination. J is TRBJ2-5 and V is TRBV2, with D possibly matching TRBD2 (5 bases). In DNA form, the CDR3 reads TGTGCCAGCAGTGACGCAACCGGAGGAGAGACCCAGTACTTC. Its translation: CASSDATGGETQYF.